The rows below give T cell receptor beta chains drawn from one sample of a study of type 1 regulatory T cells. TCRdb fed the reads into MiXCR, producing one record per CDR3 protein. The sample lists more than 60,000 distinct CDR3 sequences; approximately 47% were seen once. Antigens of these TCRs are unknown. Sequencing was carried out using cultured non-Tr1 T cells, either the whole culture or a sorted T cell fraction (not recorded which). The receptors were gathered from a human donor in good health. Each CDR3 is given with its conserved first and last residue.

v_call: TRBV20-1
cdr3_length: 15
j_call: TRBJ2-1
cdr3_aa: CSAKPGTSGYNEQFF

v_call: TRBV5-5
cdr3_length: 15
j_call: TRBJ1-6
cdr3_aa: CASSLDSLYNSPLHF

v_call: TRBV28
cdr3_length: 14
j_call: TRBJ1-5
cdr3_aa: CASSTGQGNQPQHF

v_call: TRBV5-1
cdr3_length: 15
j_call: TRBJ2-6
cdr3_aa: CASSSVQSGANVLTF

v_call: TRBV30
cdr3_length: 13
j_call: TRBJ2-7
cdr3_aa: CAWVRAHSYEQYF

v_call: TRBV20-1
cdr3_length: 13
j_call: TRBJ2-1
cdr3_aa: CSASGGTYNEQFF

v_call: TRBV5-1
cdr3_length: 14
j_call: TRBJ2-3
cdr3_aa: CASSLAGSTDTQYF

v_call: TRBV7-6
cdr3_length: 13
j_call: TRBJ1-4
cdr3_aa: CASSFSGLEKLFF

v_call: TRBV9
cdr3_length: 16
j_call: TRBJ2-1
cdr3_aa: CASSVGNGAFYNEQFF

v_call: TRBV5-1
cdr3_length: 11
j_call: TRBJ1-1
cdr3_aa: CASTGDREAFF

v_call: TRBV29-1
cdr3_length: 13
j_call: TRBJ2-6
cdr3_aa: CSVETTGANVLTF

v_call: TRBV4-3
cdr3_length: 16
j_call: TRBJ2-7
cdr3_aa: CASSQSTGDKPYEQYF

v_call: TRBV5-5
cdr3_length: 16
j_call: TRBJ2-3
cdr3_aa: CASSFSMGSLLDTQYF

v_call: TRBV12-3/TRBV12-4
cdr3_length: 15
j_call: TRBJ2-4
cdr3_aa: CASSPTGAVKNIQYF

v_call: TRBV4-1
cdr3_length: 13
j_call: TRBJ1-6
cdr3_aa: CASSQEWGWALHF

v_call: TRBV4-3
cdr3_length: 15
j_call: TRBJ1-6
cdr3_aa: CASSQVGAAGPPLHF

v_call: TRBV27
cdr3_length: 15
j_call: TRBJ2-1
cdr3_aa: CASSLVVNRINEQFF

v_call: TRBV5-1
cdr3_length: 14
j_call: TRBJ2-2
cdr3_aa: CASSSGANTGELFF

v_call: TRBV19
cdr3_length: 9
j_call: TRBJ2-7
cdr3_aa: CARSHEQYF

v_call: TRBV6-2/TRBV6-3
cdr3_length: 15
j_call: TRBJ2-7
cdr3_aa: CASKPRGGLSYEQYF

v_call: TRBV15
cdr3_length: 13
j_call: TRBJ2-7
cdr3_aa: CATSRDFGYEQYF

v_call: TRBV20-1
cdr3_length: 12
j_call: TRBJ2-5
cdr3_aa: CSASGGQETQYF

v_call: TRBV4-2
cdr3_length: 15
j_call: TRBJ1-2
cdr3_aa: CASSFQATGNYGYTF

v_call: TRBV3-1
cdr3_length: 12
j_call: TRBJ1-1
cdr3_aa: CASSQRTGWAFF

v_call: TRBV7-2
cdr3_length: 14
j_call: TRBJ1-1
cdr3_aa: CASSLVQGQGEAFF

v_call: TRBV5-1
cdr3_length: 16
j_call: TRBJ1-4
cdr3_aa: CASSLPSGATNEKLFF

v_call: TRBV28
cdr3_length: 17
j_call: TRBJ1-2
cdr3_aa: CASTTGTGAAGIHGYTF

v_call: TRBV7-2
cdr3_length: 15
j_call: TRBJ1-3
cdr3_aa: CASTPEGFVGNTIYF

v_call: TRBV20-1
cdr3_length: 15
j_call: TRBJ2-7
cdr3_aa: CSASGPGLRSYEQYF

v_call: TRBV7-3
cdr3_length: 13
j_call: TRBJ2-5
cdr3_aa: CASSLSNQETQYF

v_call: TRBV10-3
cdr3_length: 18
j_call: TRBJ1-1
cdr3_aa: CAISAAGTGGLMNTEAFF

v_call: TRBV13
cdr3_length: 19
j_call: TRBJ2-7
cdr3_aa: CASSLGLGTGVKHSYEQYF

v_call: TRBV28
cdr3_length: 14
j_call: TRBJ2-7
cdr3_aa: CASRPAGGSYEQYF